The 9 T cell receptor beta chains listed next were all sequenced from one sample in a study of blood T cells in healthy people across ages. Next came a second PCR, run for about 6 to 11 cycles, which used a sample-barcoded 5' primer along with a J-beta primer mix. TCRdb re-analysed the 5' RACE reads in MiXCR, keeping a single row per CDR3 protein. Counted here are some 900,000 distinct CDR3 sequences, roughly 52% occurring once; the ten biggest clones make up 13%. Source material: blood. Receptors originate from a man aged 25 to 40 in good health.

V gene TRBV5-1 combines with J gene TRBJ2-2; 8 nucleotides match TRBD1. Germline values: CDR1 SGHRS, CDR2 YFSETQ. This CDR3 comprises 16 residues. With 0 bases clipped from V and 4 bases from J, the junction kept 5 bases outside the gene matches. The CDR3 reads CASSLGATGGTGELFF. The DNA of the CDR3 is TGCGCCAGCAGCTTGGGTGCAACAGGGGGCACCGGGGAGCTGTTTTTT.

The chain employs TRBV4-1 and TRBJ2-6; D is ambiguous. The CDR3 loop spans 14 amino acids. Trimming cost V 7 bases and J 1 base, with 8 bases left between them. Germline V CDR1 and CDR2: MGHRA, YSYEKL. The CDR3 coding sequence is TGCGCCAGCAATCTGGCGTCTGGGGCCAACGTCCTGACTTTC. Translation: CASNLASGANVLTF.

This clonotype was counted at least ten times. The chain joins TRBV5-1 to TRBJ1-6; TRBD1 agrees at 8 bases. The CDR3 has 14 amino acids. The V segment lost 5 bases and the J segment 7 bases; nucleotides outside the gene matches: 5. CDR1 SGHRS and CDR2 YFSETQ come from the germline V gene. CDR3 sequence: CASRETGDNSPLHF. CDR3 sequence (DNA): TGCGCCAGCAGAGAGACAGGGGACAATTCACCCCTCCACTTT.

This clonotype was observed a few times. V and J are TRBV20-1 and TRBJ1-2; D is unresolved. The CDR3 is 10 amino acids. CDR1 is DFQATT and CDR2 is SNEGSKA in the germline V gene (reference sequence). With 3 bases removed from V and 13 bases from J, the gap between germline ends came to 12 bases. The CDR3: CSARPGLATF. The CDR3 DNA reads as TGCAGTGCTAGGCCGGGTCTCGCCACCTTC.

The chain is built from TRBV6-4 and TRBJ2-3; D could derive from TRBD1 or TRBD2 (5 bases each). Germline V gene data show CDR1 as MRHNA and CDR2 as SNTAGT. This CDR3 has 15 residues. V lost 5 bases to trimming and J lost 0 bases, with 12 bases between them. CDR3 coding DNA: TGTGCCAGCAGTCGGGACGGAGGAAGCACAGATACGCAGTATTTT. It encodes CASSRDGGSTDTQYF.

The chain joins TRBV4-1 to TRBJ2-1; 9 positions agree with TRBD1. The V segment lost 2 bases and the J segment 9 bases; nucleotides outside the gene matches: 5. Per germline, CDR1 MGHRA and CDR2 YSYEKL. This CDR3 spans 14 amino acids. CDR3 sequence reads: CASSQPGQGGEQFF. DNA for the CDR3: TGCGCCAGCAGCCAACCGGGACAGGGCGGTGAGCAGTTCTTC.

V usage is TRBV7-9 and J usage is TRBJ1-2, with D possibly being TRBD1 (5 bases). V lost 3 bases and J lost 3, with 17 bases in between. This CDR3 has 16 amino acids. Germline V gene sequence: CDR1 SEHNR, CDR2 FQNEAQ (reference sequence). The CDR3 here is CASSFAPTGGYYGYTF. The CDR3 DNA follows: TGTGCCAGCAGCTTCGCCCCCACCGGGGGATACTATGGCTACACCTTC.

The V call is TRBV12-3 or TRBV12-4, the J call TRBJ1-2, with unresolved D. The CDR3 is 12 amino acids. Trimming pared 6 bases from V and 5 bases from J, leaving 10 bases between. CDR3 in amino acids: CASRPIEYGYTF. The CDR3 nucleotides read TGTGCCAGCAGACCGATAGAGTATGGCTACACCTTC.

This clonotype was seen at least ten times. The genes are TRBV30 and TRBJ2-5, with TRBD2 matching 7 bases. There are 13 residues in the CDR3. CDR1 is GTSNPN and CDR2 is SVGIG in the germline V gene (reference sequence). V lost 0 bases, J lost 6 bases, and 4 bases stayed unmatched. The CDR3 here is CAWSVSGGKTQYF. CDR3 in DNA: TGTGCCTGGAGTGTGTCGGGAGGCAAGACCCAGTACTTC.